This TCR beta chain is from a study of human T cells and chemical hapten exposure. Turning to the study itself: 0.01% DPC was applied to the upper back in patch tests, which were read at 6 days.

This clonotype was seen more than once but under ten times. TCRdb re-called the RACE reads through MiXCR, storing one row per CDR3 protein. Of approximately 80,000 distinct CDR3 sequences in the sample, 10% to 15% are singletons; the top ten hold around 5.7%. Time point denoted: patch test 3, about 24 weeks after DPC sensitization. The treatment: therapeutic diphenylcyclopropenone sensitization with weekly scalp DPC. Only after blood had been drawn was each patch test applied. The material was whole blood, obtained in connection with sensitization to the hapten diphenylcyclopropenone (DPC). This receptor was identified in a woman aged 50 to 65 with alopecia areata. Some clones in this sample may be carry-over from other donors' samples.

CDR3 sequence: CASSFGRSEQFF. The CDR3 DNA reads TGTGCCAGCAGTTTCGGCAGGAGTGAGCAGTTCTTC. The chain is built from TRBV12-3 or TRBV12-4 and TRBJ2-1; D uncertain. V was shortened by 3 bases and J by 9 bases, with 9 bases between the two germline ends. The CDR3 runs to 12 residues.